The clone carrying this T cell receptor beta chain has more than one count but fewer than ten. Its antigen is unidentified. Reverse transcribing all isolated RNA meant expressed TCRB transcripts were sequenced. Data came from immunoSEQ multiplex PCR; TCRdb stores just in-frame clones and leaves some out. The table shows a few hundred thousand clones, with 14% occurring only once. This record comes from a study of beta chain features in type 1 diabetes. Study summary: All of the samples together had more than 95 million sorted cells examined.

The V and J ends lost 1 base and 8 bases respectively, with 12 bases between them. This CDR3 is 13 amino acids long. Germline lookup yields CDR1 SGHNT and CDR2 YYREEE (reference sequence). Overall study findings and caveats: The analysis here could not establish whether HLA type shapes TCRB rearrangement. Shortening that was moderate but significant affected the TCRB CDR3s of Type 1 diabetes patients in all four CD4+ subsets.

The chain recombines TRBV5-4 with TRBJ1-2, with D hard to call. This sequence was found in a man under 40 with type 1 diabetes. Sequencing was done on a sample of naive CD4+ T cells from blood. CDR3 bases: TGTGCCAGCAGCTTGTGGGTGTCGGGGGGCTACACCTTC. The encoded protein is CASSLWVSGGYTF.